This record concerns one TCR beta chain sequence. The record originates from a study of blood T cell repertoires in COVID-19. As for the study in general: Samples of COVID-19 (acute and convalescent) were obtained from the United States, Italy and Spain.

Germline CDR1 reads ENHRY; CDR2 reads SYGVKD. Trimming took off 8 bases at V and 2 bases at J, with 12 bases between the two ends. The CDR3 has 13 residues. Original methodology: Counts of nucleated cells, estimated from reference gene primer amplification, were obtained. Here immunoSEQ multiplex PCR was the method, and the copy in TCRdb shows in-frame clones only, minus some. Clone size and V and J calls were adopted from that table, with D and trimming inferred from the DNA. This sample yields approximately 210,000 clones, of which 75% to 85% are seen a single time; around 11% belongs to the top ten. Participants, 18 to 89 years old, spanned about two dozen US areas. Donors in Cohort 3 who had recovered were those with two negative PCRs, healthcare professional clearance, or resolution of their symptoms.

This receptor was taken from a man aged 35 to 55 who had recovered from COVID-19. Sequenced input: PBMCs or T cells enriched from blood (not recorded which). V usage is TRBV10-3 and J usage is TRBJ1-2; a weak D match, TRBD1 (5 bases). CDR3 amino acids: CAISVGGNYGYTF. The CDR3 bases are TGTGCCATCTCGGTTGGGGGGAACTATGGCTACACCTTC.